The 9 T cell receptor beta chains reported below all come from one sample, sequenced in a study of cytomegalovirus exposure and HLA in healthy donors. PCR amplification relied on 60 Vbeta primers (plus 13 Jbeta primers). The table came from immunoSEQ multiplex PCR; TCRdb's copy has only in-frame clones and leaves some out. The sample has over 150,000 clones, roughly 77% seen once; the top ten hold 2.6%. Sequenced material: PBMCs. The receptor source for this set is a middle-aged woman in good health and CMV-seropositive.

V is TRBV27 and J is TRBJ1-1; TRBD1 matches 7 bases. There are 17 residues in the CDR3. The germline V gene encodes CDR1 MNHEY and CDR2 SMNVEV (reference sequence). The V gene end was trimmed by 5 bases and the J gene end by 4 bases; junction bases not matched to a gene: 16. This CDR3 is CASSPLPTGSRATEAFF. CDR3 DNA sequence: TGTGCCAGCAGTCCTTTGCCGACAGGGTCGAGGGCCACTGAAGCTTTCTTT.

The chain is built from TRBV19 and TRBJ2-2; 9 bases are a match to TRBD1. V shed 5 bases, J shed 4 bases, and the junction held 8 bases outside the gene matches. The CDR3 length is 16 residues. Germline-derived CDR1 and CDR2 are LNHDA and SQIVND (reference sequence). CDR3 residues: CASSPGTGWSTGELFF. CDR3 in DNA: TGTGCCAGTAGTCCAGGGACAGGGTGGTCCACCGGGGAGCTGTTTTTT.

CDR3 nucleotide sequence: TGTGCCAGTAACGGGGGACTGGGGAACACCGGGGAGCTGTTTTTT. This encodes CASNGGLGNTGELFF. This chain connects TRBV19 to TRBJ2-2, with D tentatively TRBD2 (6 bases). The CDR3 runs to 15 residues. Germline V lookup: CDR1 LNHDA, CDR2 SQIVND (reference sequence). Trimming shortened V by 7 bases and J by 1 base, and 13 bases separated the two germline ends.

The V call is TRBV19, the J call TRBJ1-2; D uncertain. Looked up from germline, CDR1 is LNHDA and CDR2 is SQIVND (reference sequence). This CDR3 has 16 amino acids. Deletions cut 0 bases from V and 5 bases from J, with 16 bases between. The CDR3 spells CASSIDLAATQYGYTF. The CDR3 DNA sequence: TGTGCCAGTAGTATAGACCTGGCGGCAACTCAATATGGCTACACCTTC.

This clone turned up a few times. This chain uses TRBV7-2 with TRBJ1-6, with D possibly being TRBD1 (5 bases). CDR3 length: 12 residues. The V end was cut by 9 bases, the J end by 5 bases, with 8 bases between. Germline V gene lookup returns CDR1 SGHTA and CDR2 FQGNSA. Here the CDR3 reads CASGANNSPLHF. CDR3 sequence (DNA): TGTGCCAGTGGGGCCAATAATTCACCCCTCCACTTT.

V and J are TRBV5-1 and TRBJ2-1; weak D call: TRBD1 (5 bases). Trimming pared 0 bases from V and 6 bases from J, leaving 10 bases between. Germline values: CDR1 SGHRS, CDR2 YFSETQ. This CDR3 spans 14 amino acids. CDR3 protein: CASSLARQGNEQFF. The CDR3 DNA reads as TGCGCCAGCAGCTTGGCCAGGCAGGGCAATGAGCAGTTCTTC.

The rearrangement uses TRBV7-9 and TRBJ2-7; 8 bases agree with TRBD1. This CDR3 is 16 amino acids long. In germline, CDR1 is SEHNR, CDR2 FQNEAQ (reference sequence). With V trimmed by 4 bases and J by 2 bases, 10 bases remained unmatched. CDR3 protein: CASSSDDRDRPYEQYF. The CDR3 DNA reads TGTGCCAGCAGCTCAGACGACCGGGACAGGCCCTACGAGCAGTACTTC.

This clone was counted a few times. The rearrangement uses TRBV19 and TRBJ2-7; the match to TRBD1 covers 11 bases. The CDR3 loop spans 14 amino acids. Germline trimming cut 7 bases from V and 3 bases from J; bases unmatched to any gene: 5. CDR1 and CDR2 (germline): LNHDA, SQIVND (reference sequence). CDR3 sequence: CASTPGTGGYEQYF. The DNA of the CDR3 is TGTGCCAGTACCCCTGGGACAGGGGGCTACGAGCAGTACTTC.

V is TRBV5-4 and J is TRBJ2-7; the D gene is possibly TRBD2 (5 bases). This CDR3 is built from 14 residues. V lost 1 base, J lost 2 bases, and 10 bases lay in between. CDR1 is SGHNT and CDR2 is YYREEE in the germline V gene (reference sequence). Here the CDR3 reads CASSLNRETYEQYF. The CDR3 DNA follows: TGTGCCAGCAGCTTGAATAGGGAGACCTACGAGCAGTACTTC.